Shown below are 9 T cell receptor beta chains from a single sample sequenced in a study of spatial heterogeneity in lung cancer. Antigens of these TCRs are unknown. Specified time point: sample taken at primary tumor resection. TCRdb called the 5' RACE reads again in MiXCR, with one record for every CDR3 protein. Of about 9,800 distinct CDR3 sequences listed, under 70% were seen once; the top ten hold 28%. General study findings and limits: Expanded intratumoral alpha and beta TCR counts tracked tumor mutation counts.

The specimen was lung tumor tissue, collected at surgery. The receptors come from a female donor with early-stage non-small cell lung cancer.

The chain has TRBV20-1 and TRBJ1-3, with D possibly matching TRBD1 (5 bases). Germline assignment: CDR1 DFQATT and CDR2 SNEGSKA (reference sequence). V lost 3 bases, J lost 2 bases, and 11 bases lay in between. CDR3 length: 14 residues. CDR3 loop: CSARAREAGNTIYF. The CDR3 DNA reads TGCAGTGCTAGGGCCAGGGAAGCTGGAAACACCATATATTTT.

V and J are TRBV20-1 and TRBJ1-2; D not certain. The CDR3 is made up of 13 amino acids. CDR1 and CDR2 from the germline V gene are DFQATT and SNEGSKA (reference sequence). CDR3: CSNRPSENYGYTF. In DNA, the CDR3 is TGCAGCAATAGACCATCGGAAAACTATGGCTACACCTTC.

The rearrangement joins TRBV7-6 to TRBJ2-1, with TRBD2 identical over 9 bases. Losses at the gene ends were 3 bases for V and 5 bases for J; bases not matched to a gene: 8. Germline V lookup: CDR1 SGHVS, CDR2 FNYEAQ. The CDR3 loop spans 16 amino acids. CDR3 sequence reads: CASSFELAGLNNEQFF. The DNA for the CDR3 is TGTGCCAGCAGCTTTGAGCTAGCGGGGTTGAACAATGAGCAGTTCTTC.

The chain uses TRBV5-6 and TRBJ2-3, with a tentative D call TRBD2 (6 bases). The germline V and J ends were trimmed by 2 bases and 8 bases, with 9 bases remaining between them. The germline V gene encodes CDR1 SGHDT and CDR2 YYEEEE. The CDR3 is 12 amino acids. CDR3 amino acids: CASSFLEGTQYF. The CDR3 bases are TGTGCCAGCAGCTTTTTGGAGGGTACGCAGTATTTT. The full variable domain, completed using reference TRBV5-6 and TRBJ2-3, is DAGVTQSPTHLIKTRGQQVTLRCSPKSGHDTVSWYQQALGQGPQFIFQYYEEEERQRGNFPDRFSGHQFPNYSSELNVNALLLGDSALYLCASSFLEGTQYFGPGTRLTVL.

V usage is TRBV20-1 and J usage is TRBJ1-2; D remains unclear. The germline CDR1 and CDR2 sequences are DFQATT and SNEGSKA (reference sequence). V was pared by 6 bases and J by 4 bases, with 18 bases between. The CDR3 extends over 14 amino acids. The CDR3: CSAAQPAGIYGYTF. DNA of the CDR3: TGCAGTGCAGCCCAGCCGGCAGGCATCTATGGCTACACCTTC.

The gene calls are TRBV2 and TRBJ1-3, with TRBD1 identical over 8 bases. CDR3 length equals 12 residues. V was pared by 3 bases and J by 8 bases, with 0 bases of the junction left unmatched. CDR1 SNHLY and CDR2 FYNNEI come from the germline V gene. CDR3 sequence: CASSETGDTIYF. CDR3 coding DNA: TGTGCCAGCAGTGAGACAGGGGACACCATATATTTT.

The sample holds a few counts of this clonotype. This rearrangement joins TRBV20-1 to TRBJ1-5, with D uncertain. CDR3 length equals 16 residues. CDR1 is DFQATT and CDR2 is SNEGSKA in the germline V gene (reference sequence). With 1 base removed from V and 5 bases from J, the gap between germline ends came to 18 bases. CDR3 coding DNA: TGCAGTGCTAGAGCCCCAAAGGGCGGTAGAGATCAGCCCCAGCATTTT. It translates to CSARAPKGGRDQPQHF.

This chain joins TRBV20-1 and TRBJ2-3, with unresolved D. CDR1 is DFQATT and CDR2 is SNEGSKA in the germline V gene (reference sequence). The CDR3 totals 13 residues. The V and J ends lost 3 bases and 2 bases respectively, with 9 bases between them. The chain's CDR3 is CSASFQITDTQYF. The CDR3 region has the DNA TGCAGTGCTAGCTTCCAGATCACAGATACGCAGTATTTT.

In this sample, this clonotype is medium-sized (0.01 to 0.1%). The chain carries TRBV12-3 or TRBV12-4 and TRBJ2-7; D is uncertain. The CDR3 loop spans 13 amino acids. The V and J ends lost 6 bases and 5 bases respectively, with 14 bases between them. The CDR3 DNA reads as TGTGCCAGCAGGATATCAGGCAGCCACGAGCAGTACTTC. Protein product: CASRISGSHEQYF.